What follows describes a single TCR beta chain. Its specificity is not known. This record belongs to a study of CXCR3-negative and CXCR3-positive naive CD8 T cells. Germline-derived CDR1 and CDR2 are WNHNN and SYGVQD (reference sequence). This CDR3 has 18 amino acids. Via 5' RACE with UMI labels, TRB cDNA libraries were prepared. After re-calling the 5' RACE reads, TCRdb lists one entry per CDR3 protein, DNA absent. Its table lists around 63,000 distinct CDR3 sequences. General study points: The study found more hydrophobic TRB CDR3s in CXCR3-positive naive cells than in CXCR3-negative naive cells.

The material sequenced was naive CXCR3+ CD8+ T cells from blood. Subset indicated: CD45RO-CCR7+CD27+CD95- naive CD8+ T cells expressing CXCR3 (TNR3+). The chain couples TRBV10-1 to TRBJ1-3; TCRdb returns TRBD1, unconfirmable since there is no DNA. The receptor was derived from a human donor in good health. Some clones in this sample may be carry-over from other donors' samples. CDR3: CASSGDTGVKHSGNTIYF.